Below are 8 T cell receptor beta chains sequenced from a single sample in a study of cytomegalovirus exposure and HLA in healthy donors. Primers for the PCR totalled 60 Vbeta and 13 Jbeta. Profiling relied on immunoSEQ multiplex PCR, and the TCRdb table lists in-frame clones only, not all of them. The sample has over 150,000 clones, around 75% seen once. Specimen: PBMCs. Receptors originate from a male donor in good health and CMV-seronegative.

This rearrangement joins TRBV11-2 to TRBJ2-1, with D uncertain. Germline CDR1 is SGHAT and CDR2 is FQNNGV. Trimming took off 2 bases at V and 7 bases at J, with 6 bases between the two ends. The CDR3 consists of 12 residues. The CDR3 region has the DNA TGTGCCAGCAGCTTAATTGTAAATGAGCAGTTCTTC. It yields the protein CASSLIVNEQFF.

V usage is TRBV12-5 and J usage is TRBJ1-2, with no clear D. The CDR3 extends over 14 amino acids. Trimming took off 7 bases at V and 0 bases at J, with 12 bases between the two ends. Germline assignment: CDR1 LGHNT and CDR2 FRNRAP. The CDR3 DNA reads as TGTGCTAGTGCCCTGACACCTCCTAACTATGGCTACACCTTC. Amino acids: CASALTPPNYGYTF.

This clone occurred a few times. The chain recombines TRBV28 with TRBJ1-2, with 7 positions matching TRBD1. Germline V lookup: CDR1 MDHEN, CDR2 SYDVKM. The CDR3 is 16 residues long. Trimming removed 3 bases from V and 7 bases from J; junction bases left unmatched: 14. CDR3 DNA sequence: TGTGCCAGCAGTTTCGGGTCGGTTGGACAGGCGGGTGGCTACACCTTC. This sequence encodes CASSFGSVGQAGGYTF.

CDR3 DNA: TGTGCCTGGAGTGGATGGGCCCCTTTACGCGAGCAGTACTTC. Translated: CAWSGWAPLREQYF. V gene TRBV30 combines with J gene TRBJ2-7; the D is unclear. Germline V CDR1 and CDR2: GTSNPN, SVGIG (reference sequence). The length of the CDR3 is 14 residues. Trimming stripped 1 base from V and 6 bases from J, with 16 bases between.

This sequence joins TRBV5-8 and TRBJ2-1, with 12 bases fitting TRBD2. Germline V gene data show CDR1 as SGHTS and CDR2 as YDEGEE. The CDR3 is 15 amino acids. J lost 4 bases, V lost 4 bases, and 3 bases had no gene match. The chain's CDR3 is CASSAGLAGYNEQFF. As DNA, the CDR3 is TGTGCCAGCAGCGCCGGACTAGCGGGGTACAATGAGCAGTTCTTC.

This clone was counted a few times. The rearrangement uses TRBV11-1 and TRBJ2-7; D not resolved. The V and J ends lost 5 bases and 1 base respectively, with 6 bases between them. The CDR3 is 12 residues long. Germline V gene lookup returns CDR1 SGHAT and CDR2 FQDESV (reference sequence). This CDR3 reads CASSMESYEQYF. CDR3 in DNA: TGTGCCAGCAGCATGGAGTCCTACGAGCAGTACTTC.

The V and J genes are TRBV10-1 and TRBJ2-1, with 9 positions matching TRBD1. The CDR3 length is 18 residues. Germline assignment: CDR1 WNHNN and CDR2 SYGVQD (reference sequence). The trim removed 6 bases at V and 5 bases at J, leaving 17 bases unmatched. The DNA for the CDR3 is TGCGCCAGCAGCAAAATCCCGAGGACAGGGGTCCTCCACAATGAGCAGTTCTTC. Encoded protein: CASSKIPRTGVLHNEQFF.

V gene TRBV15 combines with J gene TRBJ1-3; D call uncertain. The V end was cut by 1 base, the J end by 0 bases, with 13 bases between. From germline, CDR1 is LNHNV and CDR2 YYDKDF (reference sequence). The CDR3 totals 17 residues. The CDR3 DNA sequence: TGTGCCACCAGCAGAGCTCTAGGAGGTAGCTCTGGAAACACCATATATTTT. Amino acid sequence: CATSRALGGSSGNTIYF.